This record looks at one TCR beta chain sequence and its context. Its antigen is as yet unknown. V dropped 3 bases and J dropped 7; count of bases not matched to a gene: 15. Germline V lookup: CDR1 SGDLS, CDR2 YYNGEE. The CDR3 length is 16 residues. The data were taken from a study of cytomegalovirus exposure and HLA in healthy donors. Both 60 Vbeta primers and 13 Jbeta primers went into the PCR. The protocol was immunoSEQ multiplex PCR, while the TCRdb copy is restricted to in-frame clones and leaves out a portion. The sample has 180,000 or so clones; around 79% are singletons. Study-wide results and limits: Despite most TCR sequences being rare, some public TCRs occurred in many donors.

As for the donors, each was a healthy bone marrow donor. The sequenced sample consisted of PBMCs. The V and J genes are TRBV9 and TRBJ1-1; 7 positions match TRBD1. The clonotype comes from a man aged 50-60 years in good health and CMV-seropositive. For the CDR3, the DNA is TGTGCCAGCAGCGAAGGGACAGCAGGCGCTATGGTTGAAGCTTTCTTT. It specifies CASSEGTAGAMVEAFF.